This entry lists 14 T cell receptor beta chains sequenced from one sample in a study of long-term antiretroviral therapy in people with HIV. The immunoSEQ assay was v3.0, run at survey level. The data were produced by immunoSEQ multiplex PCR, yet TCRdb's version contains in-frame clones alone and is incomplete. The data contain about 20,000 clones, about nine tenths of them singletons. The specimen comprised unsorted PBMCs, sampled 0.5 years after starting antiretroviral therapy. The receptors originated from a man aged 40-49 years with HIV.

CDR3 in DNA: TGTGCCAGCAGTTACCAGTCCTCTGGGGCCAACGTCCTGACTTTC. It specifies CASSYQSSGANVLTF. This chain uses TRBV6-5 with TRBJ2-6, with D unresolved. The CDR3 totals 15 residues. V lost 2 bases and J lost 0, with 5 bases in between. The germline CDR1 and CDR2 sequences are MNHEY and SVGAGI.

The gene calls are TRBV5-1 and TRBJ2-2, with D tentatively TRBD1 or TRBD2 (5 bases each). Trimming stripped 4 bases from V and 4 bases from J, with 14 bases between. The V gene's germline CDR1 is SGHRS and CDR2 YFSETQ. The CDR3 length is 15 residues. The CDR3 coding sequence is TGCGCCAGCAGCCTGGGGACGGTCGGCACCGGGGAGCTGTTTTTT. It encodes CASSLGTVGTGELFF.

Note on this clone: Other DNA sequences in this sample translate to the same CDR3. This chain links TRBV11-2 with TRBJ2-7; 9 bases align to TRBD2. Germline loops: CDR1 SGHAT, CDR2 FQNNGV. The V and J ends lost 1 base and 2 bases, in that order; junction bases with no gene match: 3. This CDR3 comprises 15 residues. The CDR3 region has the DNA TGTGCCAGCAGCTTAGGGGCGGGAGGGCCCTACGAGCAGTACTTC. Its protein product is CASSLGAGGPYEQYF.

The chain combines TRBV6-5 with TRBJ2-7; no firm D call. Germline-derived CDR1 and CDR2 are MNHEY and SVGAGI. This CDR3 spans 14 amino acids. The V end lost 3 bases, the J end lost 5 bases, and 14 bases lay between the germline ends. The CDR3 protein is CASSYRPVFNEQYF. DNA for the CDR3: TGTGCCAGCAGTTATCGTCCCGTTTTCAACGAGCAGTACTTC.

The V and J genes are TRBV6-5 and TRBJ2-2; D is perhaps TRBD1 (6 bases). CDR3 length: 15 amino acids. Trimming shortened V by 5 bases and J by 1 base, and 11 bases separated the two germline ends. Germline V gene lookup returns CDR1 MNHEY and CDR2 SVGAGI. The DNA of the CDR3 is TGTGCCAGCAGTCTCCTGGGACAGAACACCGGGGAGCTGTTTTTT. Translated: CASSLLGQNTGELFF.

This clone came up once. The genes are TRBV28 and TRBJ2-7, with TRBD1 matching 7 bases. CDR3 size: 14 residues. The V gene end was trimmed by 3 bases and the J gene end by 0 bases; junction bases not matched to a gene: 2. Per the germline V gene, CDR1 is MDHEN and CDR2 is SYDVKM. This CDR3 reads CASSFDRVSYEQYF. The DNA of the CDR3 is TGTGCCAGCAGTTTTGACAGGGTCTCCTACGAGCAGTACTTC.

The rearrangement uses TRBV7-2 and TRBJ1-2; 7 bases agree with TRBD1. Per germline, CDR1 SGHTA and CDR2 FQGNSA. J gave up 4 bases and V 4 bases, and 6 bases lay outside the gene matches. The CDR3 covers 14 residues. The CDR3 loop is CASSSGTGAYGYTF. The CDR3 DNA is TGTGCCAGCAGCTCCGGAACAGGGGCCTATGGCTACACCTTC.

The rearrangement joins TRBV2 to TRBJ2-7, with 13 bases matching TRBD2. Germline V gene data show CDR1 as SNHLY and CDR2 as FYNNEI. Trimming removed 6 bases from V and 1 base from J; junction bases left unmatched: 3. CDR3 length: 15 amino acids. The CDR3 nucleotides read TGTGCCAGCAGGGGGGGACTAGCGGGATCCTACGAGCAGTACTTC. It translates to CASRGGLAGSYEQYF.

The V and J genes are TRBV9 and TRBJ2-1, with D tentatively TRBD1 or TRBD2 (5 bases each). This CDR3 contains 14 residues. V lost 0 bases and J 8 bases, leaving 12 bases between the germline ends. Germline loops: CDR1 SGDLS, CDR2 YYNGEE. Written as DNA, the CDR3 is TGTGCCAGCAGCGTAGCAGGGCTAGCTTATGAGCAGTTCTTC. Amino acid sequence: CASSVAGLAYEQFF. The full variable domain, completed using reference TRBV9 and TRBJ2-1, is DSGVTQTPKHLITATGQRVTLRCSPRSGDLSVYWYQQSLDQGLQFLIQYYNGEERAKGNILERFSAQQFPDLHSELNLSSLELGDSALYFCASSVAGLAYEQFFGPGTRLTVL.

The J gene is TRBJ2-7, the V gene TRBV2, with 9 positions matching TRBD1. V gave up 7 bases and J gave up 3 bases; unmatched junction bases: 4. The germline V gene encodes CDR1 SNHLY and CDR2 FYNNEI. This CDR3 has 13 amino acids. CDR3 protein: CASNRDRDYEQYF. The DNA of the CDR3 is TGTGCCAGCAACCGGGACAGGGACTACGAGCAGTACTTC.

This clone was detected a few times. The genes are TRBV7-9 and TRBJ2-2; TRBD2 might be the D (5 bases). The CDR3 is 15 residues long. Trimming removed 3 bases from V and 6 bases from J, with 14 bases in between. Germline V gene sequence: CDR1 SEHNR, CDR2 FQNEAQ (reference sequence). The CDR3 loop is CASSFSEVSAGELFF. The CDR3 DNA sequence: TGTGCCAGCAGCTTCTCGGAGGTGTCGGCCGGGGAGCTGTTTTTT. Using reference TRBV7-9 and TRBJ2-2 for the parts outside the CDR3, the full variable domain is DTGVSQNPRHKITKRGQNVTFRCDPISEHNRLYWYRQTLGQGPEFLTYFQNEAQLEKSRLLSDRFSAERPKGSFSTLEIQRTEQGDSAMYLCASSFSEVSAGELFFGEGSRLTVL.

This sequence joins TRBV4-1 and TRBJ2-5; tentative D call: TRBD2 (6 bases). CDR1 MGHRA and CDR2 YSYEKL come from the germline V gene. Trimming removed 4 bases from V and 5 bases from J, with 14 bases in between. The CDR3 consists of 14 residues. CDR3 sequence: CASSLSGEGETQYF. Written as DNA, the CDR3 is TGCGCCAGCAGCCTCTCGGGGGAAGGCGAGACCCAGTACTTC.

This chain links TRBV19 with TRBJ2-1; 9 bases map to TRBD1. The J segment lost 0 bases and the V segment lost 4 bases, leaving 13 bases of the junction unmatched. CDR1 LNHDA and CDR2 SQIVND come from the germline V gene (reference sequence). This CDR3 has 19 amino acids. The CDR3 here is CASSSWDRAIRSSYNEQFF. As DNA, the CDR3 is TGTGCCAGTAGTAGCTGGGACAGGGCGATAAGGAGCTCCTACAATGAGCAGTTCTTC.

V and J are TRBV27 and TRBJ2-7; D uncertain. The germline V and J ends were trimmed by 4 bases and 3 bases, with 7 bases remaining between them. The CDR3 runs to 12 residues. The germline gives CDR1 MNHEY, CDR2 SMNVEV (reference sequence). The CDR3 here is CASSSWGYEQYF. The CDR3 DNA sequence: TGTGCCAGCAGTTCCTGGGGCTACGAGCAGTACTTC.